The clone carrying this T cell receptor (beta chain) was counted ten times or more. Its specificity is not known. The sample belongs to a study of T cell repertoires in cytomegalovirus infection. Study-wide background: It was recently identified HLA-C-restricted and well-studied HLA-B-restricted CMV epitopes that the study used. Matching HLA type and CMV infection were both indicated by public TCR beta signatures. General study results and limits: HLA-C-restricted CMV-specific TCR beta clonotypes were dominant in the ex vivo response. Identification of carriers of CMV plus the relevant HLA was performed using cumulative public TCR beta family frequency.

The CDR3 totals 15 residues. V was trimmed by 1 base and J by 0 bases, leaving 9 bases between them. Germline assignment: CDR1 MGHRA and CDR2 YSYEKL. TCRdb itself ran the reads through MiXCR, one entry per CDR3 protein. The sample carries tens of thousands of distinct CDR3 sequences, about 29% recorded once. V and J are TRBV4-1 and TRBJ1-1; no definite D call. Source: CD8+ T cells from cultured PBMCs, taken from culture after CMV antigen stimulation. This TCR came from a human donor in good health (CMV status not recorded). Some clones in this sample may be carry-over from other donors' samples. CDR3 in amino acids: CASSQGEALNTEAFF. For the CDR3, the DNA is TGCGCCAGCAGCCAAGGAGAAGCCTTGAACACTGAAGCTTTCTTT.